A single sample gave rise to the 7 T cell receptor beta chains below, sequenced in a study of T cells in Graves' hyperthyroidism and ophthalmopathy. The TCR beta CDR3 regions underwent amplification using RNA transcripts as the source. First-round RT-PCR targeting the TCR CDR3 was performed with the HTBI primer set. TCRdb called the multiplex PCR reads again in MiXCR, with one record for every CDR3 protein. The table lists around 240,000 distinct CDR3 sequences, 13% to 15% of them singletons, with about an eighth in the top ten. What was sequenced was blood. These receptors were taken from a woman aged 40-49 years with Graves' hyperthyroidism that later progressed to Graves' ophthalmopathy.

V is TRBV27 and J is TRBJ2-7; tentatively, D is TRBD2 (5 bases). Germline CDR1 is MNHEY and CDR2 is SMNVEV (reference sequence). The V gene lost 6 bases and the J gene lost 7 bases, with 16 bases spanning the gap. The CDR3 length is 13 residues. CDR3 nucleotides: TGTGCCAGCAGCATATCCGGACTTAGGGAGCAGTACTTC. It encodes CASSISGLREQYF.

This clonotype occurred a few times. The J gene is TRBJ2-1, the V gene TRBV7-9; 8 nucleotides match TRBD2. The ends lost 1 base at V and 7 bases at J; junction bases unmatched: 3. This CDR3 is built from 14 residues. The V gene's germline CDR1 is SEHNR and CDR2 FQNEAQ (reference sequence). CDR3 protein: CASSLVRLANEQFF. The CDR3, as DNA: TGTGCCAGCAGCTTAGTGAGACTAGCGAATGAGCAGTTCTTC.

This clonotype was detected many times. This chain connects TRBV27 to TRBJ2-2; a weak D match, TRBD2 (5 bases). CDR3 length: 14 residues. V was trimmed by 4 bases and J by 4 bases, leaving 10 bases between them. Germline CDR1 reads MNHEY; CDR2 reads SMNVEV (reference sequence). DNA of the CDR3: TGTGCCAGCAGTTCTTTTGGGAGCACCGGGGAGCTGTTTTTT. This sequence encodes CASSSFGSTGELFF.

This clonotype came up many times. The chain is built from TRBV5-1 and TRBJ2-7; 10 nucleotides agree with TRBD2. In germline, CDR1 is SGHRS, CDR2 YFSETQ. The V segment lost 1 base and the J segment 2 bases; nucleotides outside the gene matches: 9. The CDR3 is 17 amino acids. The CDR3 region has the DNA TGCGCCAGCAGCTTGTCTAGCGGGAGCCTTATAGCCTACGAGCAGTACTTC. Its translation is CASSLSSGSLIAYEQYF.

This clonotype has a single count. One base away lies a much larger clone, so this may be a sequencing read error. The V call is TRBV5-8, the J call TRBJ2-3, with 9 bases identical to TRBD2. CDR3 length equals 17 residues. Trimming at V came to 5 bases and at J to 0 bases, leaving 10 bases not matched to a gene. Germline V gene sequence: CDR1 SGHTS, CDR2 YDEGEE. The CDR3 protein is CASSPVLAGFSTDTQYF. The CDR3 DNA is TGTGCCAGCAGTCCCGTACTAGCGGGTTTTAGCACAGATACGCAGTATTTT.

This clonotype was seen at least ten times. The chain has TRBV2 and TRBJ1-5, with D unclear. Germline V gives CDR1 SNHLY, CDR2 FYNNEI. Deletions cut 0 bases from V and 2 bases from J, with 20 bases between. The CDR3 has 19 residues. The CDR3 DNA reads TGTGCCAGCAGTGAAGCCCGTCTTTATGAAGGTCTTGGCAATCAGCCCCAGCATTTT. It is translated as CASSEARLYEGLGNQPQHF.

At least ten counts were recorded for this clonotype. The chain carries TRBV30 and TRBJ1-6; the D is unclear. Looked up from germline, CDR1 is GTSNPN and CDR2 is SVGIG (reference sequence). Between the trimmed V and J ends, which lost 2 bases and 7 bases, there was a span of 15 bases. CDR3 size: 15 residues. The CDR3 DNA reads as TGTGCCTGGAGTATCGGGGAGCTAGGGAATTCACCCCTCCACTTT. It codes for CAWSIGELGNSPLHF.